This T cell receptor beta chain comes out of a study of healthy donors' naive CD4 and CD8 T cells. Each TCR library used roughly 0.45 ug of total RNA and a linear amplification protocol. TCRdb re-derived calls from the reads in MiXCR, one entry per CDR3 protein. The sample consists of approximately 180,000 distinct CDR3 sequences, about four fifths of them appearing once. The germline V gene has CDR1 MNHEY and CDR2 SMNVEV (reference sequence). The CDR3 totals 14 residues. V was clipped by 1 base and J by 5 bases; unmatched bases: 3. The sample consisted of naive CD4+ and CD8+ T cells sorted from blood, pooled from several donors. The receptor comes from a pool of human donors in good health; the sample pools cells from several healthy donors. The rearrangement joins TRBV27 to TRBJ1-1; TRBD1 matches at 8 bases. This chain's CDR3 is CASSLYRQGTEAFF. The CDR3 bases are TGTGCCAGCAGTTTATACAGACAGGGGACTGAAGCTTTCTTT.